The clone carrying this T cell receptor (beta chain) was detected only a few times. Its antigen is as yet unknown. Per germline, CDR1 DFQATT and CDR2 SNEGSKA (reference sequence). Trimming shortened V by 6 bases and J by 3 bases, and 6 bases separated the two germline ends. This CDR3 is 11 amino acids long. Carried by the TCR beta cDNA libraries were unique molecular identifiers. TCRdb re-derived calls from the PCR reads in MiXCR, one entry per CDR3 protein. The sample lists roughly 600,000 distinct CDR3 sequences; 44% were seen once. These data belong to a study of post-analysis software for immune sequencing data. Background on the study: Patients with relapsing-remitting, secondary progressive and progressive-relapsing multiple sclerosis courses were all represented. Study-level results: TRBV segments more frequent in patients than in controls numbered five and included TRBV5-6, TRBV5-1 and TRBV20-1. Compared with controls, patients showed significantly lower normalized Chao1 diversity.

The source of this sequence is a girl under 18 with multiple sclerosis. V is TRBV20-1 and J is TRBJ2-1; D remains unclear. The sample comprised blood. For the CDR3, the DNA is TGCAGTGCAAACCACTACAATGAGCAGTTCTTC. Translating gives CSANHYNEQFF.